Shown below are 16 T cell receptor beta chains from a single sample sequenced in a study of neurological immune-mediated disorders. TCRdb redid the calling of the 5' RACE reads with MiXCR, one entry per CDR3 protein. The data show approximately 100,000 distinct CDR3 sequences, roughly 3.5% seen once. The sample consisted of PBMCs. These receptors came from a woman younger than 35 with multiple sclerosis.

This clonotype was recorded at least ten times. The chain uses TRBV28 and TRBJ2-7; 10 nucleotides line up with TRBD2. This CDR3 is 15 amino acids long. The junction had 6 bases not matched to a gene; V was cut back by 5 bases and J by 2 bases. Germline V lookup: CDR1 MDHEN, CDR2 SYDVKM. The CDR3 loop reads CASSPLTSGAYEQYF. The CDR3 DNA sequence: TGTGCCAGCAGTCCGCTCACTAGCGGGGCCTACGAGCAGTACTTC.

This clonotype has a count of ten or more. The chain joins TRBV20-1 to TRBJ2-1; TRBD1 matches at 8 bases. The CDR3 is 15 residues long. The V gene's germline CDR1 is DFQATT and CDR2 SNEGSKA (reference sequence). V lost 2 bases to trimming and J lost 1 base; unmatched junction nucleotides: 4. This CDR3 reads CSARPDRGSYNEQFF. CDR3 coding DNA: TGCAGTGCTAGACCCGACAGGGGATCCTACAATGAGCAGTTCTTC.

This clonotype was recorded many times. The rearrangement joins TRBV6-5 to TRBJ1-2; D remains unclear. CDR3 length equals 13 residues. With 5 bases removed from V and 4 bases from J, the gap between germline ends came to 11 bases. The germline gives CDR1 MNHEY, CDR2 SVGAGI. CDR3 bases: TGTGCCAGCAGTCCATTCCAGAGCTATGGCTACACCTTC. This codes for CASSPFQSYGYTF.

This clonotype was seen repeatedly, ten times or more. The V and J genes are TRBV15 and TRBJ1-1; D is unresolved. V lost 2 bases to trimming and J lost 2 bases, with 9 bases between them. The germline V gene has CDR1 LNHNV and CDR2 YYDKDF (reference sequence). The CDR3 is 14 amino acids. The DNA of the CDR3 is TGTGCCACCAGCAGAAACGCGGGAAACACTGAAGCTTTCTTT. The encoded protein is CATSRNAGNTEAFF.

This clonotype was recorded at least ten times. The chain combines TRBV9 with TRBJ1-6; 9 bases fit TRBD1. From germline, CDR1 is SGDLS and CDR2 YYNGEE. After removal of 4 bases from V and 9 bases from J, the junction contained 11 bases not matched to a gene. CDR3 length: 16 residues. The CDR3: CASSPWTGEEGSPLHF. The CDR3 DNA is TGTGCCAGCAGCCCCTGGACAGGGGAGGAAGGTTCACCCCTCCACTTT.

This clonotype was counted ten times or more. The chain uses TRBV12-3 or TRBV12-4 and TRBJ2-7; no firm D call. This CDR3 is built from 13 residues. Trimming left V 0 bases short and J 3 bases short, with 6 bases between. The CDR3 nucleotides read TGTGCCAGCAGTTTAGCCGTGGGCTACGAGCAGTACTTC. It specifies CASSLAVGYEQYF.

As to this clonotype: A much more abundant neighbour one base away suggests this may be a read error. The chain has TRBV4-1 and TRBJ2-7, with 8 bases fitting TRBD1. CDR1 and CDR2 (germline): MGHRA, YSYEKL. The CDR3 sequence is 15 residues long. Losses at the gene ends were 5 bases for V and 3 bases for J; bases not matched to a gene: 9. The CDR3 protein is CASSLNMDRDYEQYF. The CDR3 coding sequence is TGCGCCAGCAGCTTAAATATGGACAGGGACTACGAGCAGTACTTC.

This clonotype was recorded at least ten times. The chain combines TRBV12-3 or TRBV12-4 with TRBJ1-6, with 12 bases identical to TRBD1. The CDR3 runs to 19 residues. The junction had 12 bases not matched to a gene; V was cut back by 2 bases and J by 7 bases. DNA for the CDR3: TGTGCCAGCAGTTTATGTCCGGGACAGGGGGCGATCTGCAATTCACCCCTCCACTTT. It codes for CASSLCPGQGAICNSPLHF.

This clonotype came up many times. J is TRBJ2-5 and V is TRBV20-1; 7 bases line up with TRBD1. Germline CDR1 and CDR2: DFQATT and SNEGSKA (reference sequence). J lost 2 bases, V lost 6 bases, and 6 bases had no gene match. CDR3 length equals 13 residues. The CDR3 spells CSANQGQQETQYF. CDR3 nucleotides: TGCAGTGCAAATCAGGGACAGCAAGAGACCCAGTACTTC.

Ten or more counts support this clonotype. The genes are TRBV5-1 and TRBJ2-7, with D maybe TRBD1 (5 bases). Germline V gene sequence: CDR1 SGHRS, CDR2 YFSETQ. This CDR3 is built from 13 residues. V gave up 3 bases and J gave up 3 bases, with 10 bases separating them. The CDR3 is CASSYRTDYEQYF. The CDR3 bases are TGCGCCAGCAGCTACAGGACGGACTACGAGCAGTACTTC.

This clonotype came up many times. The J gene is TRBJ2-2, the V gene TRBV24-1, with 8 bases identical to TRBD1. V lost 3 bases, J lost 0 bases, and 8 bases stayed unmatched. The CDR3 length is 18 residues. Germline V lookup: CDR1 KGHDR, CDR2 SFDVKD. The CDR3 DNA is TGTGCCACCAGTGATCATCCGGGACAGGCCGCGAACACCGGGGAGCTGTTTTTT. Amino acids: CATSDHPGQAANTGELFF.

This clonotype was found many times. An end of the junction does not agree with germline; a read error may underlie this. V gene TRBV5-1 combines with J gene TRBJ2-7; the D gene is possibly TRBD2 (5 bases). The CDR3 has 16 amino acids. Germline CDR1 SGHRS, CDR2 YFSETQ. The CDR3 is CASSLEAAPSSYEQYF. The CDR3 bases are TGCGCCAGCAGTTTGGAAGCGGCTCCTAGTAGCTACGAGCAGTACTTC.

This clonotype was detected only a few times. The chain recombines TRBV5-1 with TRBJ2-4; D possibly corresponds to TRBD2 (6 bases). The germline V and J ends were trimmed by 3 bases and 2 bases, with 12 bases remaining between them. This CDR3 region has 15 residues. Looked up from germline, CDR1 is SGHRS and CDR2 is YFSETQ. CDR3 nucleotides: TGCGCCAGCAGCTCGGGAGCTTACCCCAAAAACATTCAGTACTTC. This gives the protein CASSSGAYPKNIQYF. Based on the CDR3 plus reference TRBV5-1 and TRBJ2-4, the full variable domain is KAGVTQTPRYLIKTRGQQVTLSCSPISGHRSVSWYQQTPGQGLQFLFEYFSETQRNKGNFPGRFSGRQFSNSRSEMNVSTLELGDSALYLCASSSGAYPKNIQYFGAGTRLSVL.

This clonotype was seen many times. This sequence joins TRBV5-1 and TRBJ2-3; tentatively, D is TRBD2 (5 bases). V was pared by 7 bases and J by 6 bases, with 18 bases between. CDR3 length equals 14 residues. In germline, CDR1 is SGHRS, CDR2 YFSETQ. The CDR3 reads CASAQPRELDTQYF. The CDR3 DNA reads TGCGCCAGCGCCCAGCCGAGGGAGTTGGATACGCAGTATTTT.

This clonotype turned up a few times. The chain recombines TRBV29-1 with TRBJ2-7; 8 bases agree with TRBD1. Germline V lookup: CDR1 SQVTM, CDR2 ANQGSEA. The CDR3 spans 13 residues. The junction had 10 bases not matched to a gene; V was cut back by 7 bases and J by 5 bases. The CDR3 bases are TGCAGCGCCACGACAGGGGTGGGACACGAGCAGTACTTC. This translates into CSATTGVGHEQYF.

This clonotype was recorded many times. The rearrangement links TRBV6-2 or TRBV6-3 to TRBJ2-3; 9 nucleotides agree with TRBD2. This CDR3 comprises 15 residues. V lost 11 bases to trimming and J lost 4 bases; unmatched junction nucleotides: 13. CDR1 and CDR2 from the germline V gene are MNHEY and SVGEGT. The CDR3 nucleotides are TGTGCCGTTTCCGAAAGCGGGGGGCGTCCAGATACGCAGTATTTT. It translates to CAVSESGGRPDTQYF.